This T cell receptor beta chain was found in a study of T cells and Merkel cell carcinoma outcomes (dated by TCRdb to 2018 to 2020). Some background on the complete study: The tumor T-cell repertoire, together with T-cell density, was examined as a predictor of clinical outcome in patients with Merkel cell carcinoma.

Broader findings and caveats from the paper: The combination of T-cell repertoire features and T-cell density was reported to predict clinical outcomes in patients with Merkel cell carcinoma.

From the germline V gene, CDR1 is SQVTM and CDR2 is ANQGSEA. The junction carries 20 bases between V and J, which are trimmed by 3 bases and 8 bases respectively. There are 15 amino acids in the CDR3, from cysteine to phenylalanine inclusive. The only DNA kept is the CDR3, 45 bases in frame from the first base. Of note for this clone: The antigen it binds to is not known. Base qualities are not provided; no much larger clone lies one nucleotide away.

Samples came from patients with Merkel cell carcinoma. The receptor library was made with the immunoSEQ multiplex PCR assay. Not all clones reach the TCRdb copy of this immuneACCESS table, which keeps in-frame sequences only. Checked studies attribute under half of the gap to unresolved V genes and leave the rest unexplained. For this sample there are over 15,000 clones; roughly 81% appear just once. Approximately 10% of the sample is held by the ten biggest clonotypes. Specimen: tumor tissue from Merkel cell carcinoma. The receptor was isolated from a human donor with Merkel cell carcinoma. The V gene is TRBV29-1 and the J gene is TRBJ2-1; a tentative D call is TRBD1 (7 bases match). In nucleotides, the sequence is TGCAGCGTTGAGGGCGGGACAGCGAATCTCGATGAGCAGTTCTTC. Translated, this gives CSVEGGTANLDEQFF.